The 18 T cell receptor beta chains below were found in one sample sequenced in a study of T cells in Graves' hyperthyroidism and ophthalmopathy. TCR beta CDR3 sequences were amplified from RNA transcripts. The HTBI primer set served for first-round RT-PCR of the TCR CDR3. Each CDR3 protein gets one entry after TCRdb re-called the multiplex PCR reads with MiXCR. The data contain about 510,000 distinct CDR3 sequences, around 15% of them singletons. The specimen sequenced was blood. The receptors stem from a woman aged 40 to 49 with Graves' hyperthyroidism.

The chain links TRBV7-3 to TRBJ2-1; D is perhaps TRBD1 (7 bases). This CDR3 contains 16 residues. V lost 3 bases and J lost 1, with 13 bases in between. Germline V gives CDR1 SGHTA, CDR2 FQGTGA. The CDR3 protein is CASSFGQAGSYNEQFF. The DNA for the CDR3 is TGTGCCAGCAGCTTTGGACAGGCGGGATCCTACAATGAGCAGTTCTTC.

The rearrangement joins TRBV9 to TRBJ2-2; D unclear. The V end lost 0 bases, the J end lost 5 bases, and 8 bases lay between the germline ends. In germline, CDR1 is SGDLS, CDR2 YYNGEE. The CDR3 spans 14 residues. In nucleotides, the CDR3 is TGTGCCAGCAGCGTAGATAGTAGGACCGGGGAGCTGTTTTTT. It encodes CASSVDSRTGELFF.

The V call is TRBV11-2, the J call TRBJ1-1; no reliable D call. The CDR3 loop spans 16 amino acids. The V gene lost 1 base and the J gene lost 4 bases, with 16 bases spanning the gap. Per germline, CDR1 SGHAT and CDR2 FQNNGV. CDR3: CASSLVPEPGGTEAFF. The CDR3 DNA is TGTGCCAGCAGCTTAGTTCCCGAGCCTGGAGGCACTGAAGCTTTCTTT.

The chain carries TRBV7-9 and TRBJ2-1, with 8 bases that match TRBD1. The CDR3 covers 16 residues. J gave up 3 bases and V 2 bases, and 6 bases lay outside the gene matches. Germline CDR1 reads SEHNR; CDR2 reads FQNEAQ (reference sequence). Written as DNA, the CDR3 is TGTGCCAGCAGCTTAAAAGGACAGGGAGGCTACAATGAGCAGTTCTTC. Translation gives CASSLKGQGGYNEQFF.

On this clonotype: A much larger clone sits a single nucleotide away, making a read error possible. The chain is built from TRBV24-1 and TRBJ2-1; TRBD1 aligns across 9 bases. The CDR3 loop spans 15 amino acids. V lost 5 bases and J lost 12; bases outside the gene matches: 13. Germline V gives CDR1 KGHDR, CDR2 SFDVKD. The CDR3 region has the DNA TGTGCCACCAGTGGCGGGGGACAGGGTAACGATGGGCAGTTCTTC. Its protein is CATSGGGQGNDGQFF.

This clonotype was seen a handful of times. V is TRBV5-1 and J is TRBJ2-5; 7 positions match TRBD2. J lost 1 base, V lost 0 bases, and 9 bases had no gene match. Germline-derived CDR1 and CDR2 are SGHRS and YFSETQ. CDR3 length equals 17 residues. CDR3 bases: TGCGCCAGCAGCTTGGCCTCCGCAGGGAGGGCCCAAGAGACCCAGTACTTC. This codes for CASSLASAGRAQETQYF.

The J gene is TRBJ2-3, the V gene TRBV2, with 8 bases aligning to TRBD2. The germline CDR1 and CDR2 sequences are SNHLY and FYNNEI. The CDR3 is 13 residues long. V gave up 11 bases and J gave up 4 bases; unmatched junction bases: 8. CDR3 protein: CACKREWADTQYF. The DNA for the CDR3 is TGTGCCTGCAAGCGGGAGTGGGCAGATACGCAGTATTTT.

This clonotype was detected ten times or more. This chain uses TRBV3-1 with TRBJ1-1, with 9 bases lining up with TRBD1. The CDR3 has 11 residues. Per germline, CDR1 LGHDT and CDR2 YNNKEL (reference sequence). Unmatched junction bases numbered 1, after V lost 8 bases and J lost 6 bases. The CDR3 loop is CASRQGAEAFF. The DNA of the CDR3 is TGTGCCAGCCGACAGGGGGCTGAAGCTTTCTTT.

A word on this clonotype: This may arise from a read error, as a much more abundant clone is one base away. Likely a read error: the CDR3 ends without its conserved phenylalanine or tryptophan. The chain couples TRBV20-1 to TRBJ2-1; no reliable D call. The CDR3 extends over 14 amino acids. V was pared by 5 bases and J by 2 bases, with 13 bases between. The germline CDR1 and CDR2 sequences are DFQATT and SNEGSKA (reference sequence). CDR3: CSAGQAGTYNEQFL. In nucleotides, the CDR3 is TGCAGTGCTGGGCAAGCAGGAACCTACAATGAGCAGTTCCTC.

The genes are TRBV7-9 and TRBJ1-1; 7 bases map to TRBD1. V shed 5 bases and J 0 bases; nucleotides not matched to a gene: 9. Germline V gene lookup returns CDR1 SEHNR and CDR2 FQNEAQ (reference sequence). The CDR3 runs 16 residues. In nucleotides, the CDR3 is TGTGCCAGCAGCCCCGGGACAGCAGCTATGAACACTGAAGCTTTCTTT. It yields the protein CASSPGTAAMNTEAFF.

The chain uses TRBV20-1 and TRBJ2-7; TRBD2 might be the D (5 bases). With 6 bases removed from V and 0 bases from J, the gap between germline ends came to 24 bases. The CDR3 loop spans 17 amino acids. Looked up from germline, CDR1 is DFQATT and CDR2 is SNEGSKA (reference sequence). This CDR3 reads CSARWEHRVEPSYEQYF. The CDR3 DNA sequence: TGCAGTGCCCGATGGGAGCATAGAGTGGAACCCTCCTACGAGCAGTACTTC.

This clonotype was observed many times. V gene TRBV12-3 or TRBV12-4 combines with J gene TRBJ2-6, with 11 bases identical to TRBD1. Unmatched junction bases numbered 9, after V lost 8 bases and J lost 0 bases. The CDR3 is 18 residues long. The CDR3 DNA is TGTGCCAGCTATCAACCGGGACAGGGGGTCTCTGGGGCCAACGTCCTGACTTTC. Translation gives CASYQPGQGVSGANVLTF.

The sample holds many counts of this clonotype. The chain combines TRBV28 with TRBJ1-1, with 7 bases aligning to TRBD1. The J segment lost 6 bases and the V segment lost 5 bases, leaving 9 bases of the junction unmatched. The germline V gene has CDR1 MDHEN and CDR2 SYDVKM. The CDR3 length is 14 residues. In DNA, the CDR3 is TGTGCCAGCAGTCCCCGGGACAGAATCTCTGAAGCTTTCTTT. It specifies CASSPRDRISEAFF.

The V gene is TRBV7-6, the J gene TRBJ2-5; 9 nucleotides line up with TRBD2. Germline CDR1 is SGHVS and CDR2 is FNYEAQ. This CDR3 contains 16 residues. Unmatched junction bases numbered 9, after V lost 3 bases and J lost 4 bases. CDR3 DNA sequence: TGTGCCAGCAGCTTGATGGCTAGCGGGATAGGAGAGACCCAGTACTTC. It translates to CASSLMASGIGETQYF.

V is TRBV15 and J is TRBJ1-1, with no clear D. Trimming took off 5 bases at V and 3 bases at J, with 10 bases between the two ends. From germline, CDR1 is LNHNV and CDR2 YYDKDF (reference sequence). The CDR3 is 13 amino acids. DNA for the CDR3: TGTGCCACCAGCGCCGGGTTGGACACTGAAGCTTTCTTT. Its translation is CATSAGLDTEAFF.

The sample holds a few counts of this clonotype. V usage is TRBV6-2 or TRBV6-3 and J usage is TRBJ1-1; D ambiguous. Trimming removed 2 bases from V and 11 bases from J, with 15 bases in between. CDR3 length: 13 amino acids. CDR1 and CDR2 from the germline V gene are MNHEY and SVGEGT. The CDR3 spells CASSYLSTRLAFF. The DNA of the CDR3 is TGTGCCAGCAGTTACCTTTCTACCCGGTTGGCTTTCTTT.

This clonotype has a count of ten or more. The chain links TRBV29-1 to TRBJ2-1, with 14 positions matching TRBD2. Germline CDR1 SQVTM, CDR2 ANQGSEA. V shed 2 bases and J 8 bases; nucleotides not matched to a gene: 20. This CDR3 contains 20 residues. CDR3 amino acids: CSVEPIPGLAGAGEMHEQFF. CDR3 DNA sequence: TGCAGCGTTGAACCAATTCCGGGACTAGCGGGAGCGGGTGAGATGCATGAGCAGTTCTTC.

At least ten counts were recorded for this clonotype. This chain connects TRBV28 to TRBJ2-7; TRBD1 is a possible D gene (6 bases). The CDR3 has 16 residues. The V gene's germline CDR1 is MDHEN and CDR2 SYDVKM. Between the trimmed V and J ends, which lost 5 bases and 0 bases, there was a span of 17 bases. CDR3 nucleotides: TGTGCCAGCAGTCCGTCCGGACAGACCAGCTCCTACGAGCAGTACTTC. Residues: CASSPSGQTSSYEQYF.